A selection of T cell receptor beta chains follows, all from one sample in a study of blood T cell repertoires in COVID-19. The table came from immunoSEQ multiplex PCR; TCRdb's copy has only in-frame clones and leaves some out. The sample holds tens of thousands of clones, roughly 90% seen once. What was sequenced was peripheral blood. Receptor source: a human donor in a cohort sampled during active COVID-19. CDR3s include the opening cysteine and the closing phenylalanine or tryptophan. D genes are given only for firm matches. Clone sizes are given selectively: once, few, many, or a class where the clone is expanded.

v_gene	j_gene	abundance	d_gene	CDR3aa	CDR3nt
TRBV9	TRBJ2-5	-	TRBD2	CASSRPGGPLESQYF	TGTGCCAGCAGCCGTCCGGGGGGGCCGCTTGAGTCCCAGTACTTC
TRBV10-1	TRBJ2-3	many	TRBD2	CASSEFASGGGDTQYF	TGCGCCAGCAGTGAGTTCGCTAGCGGGGGCGGAGATACGCAGTATTTT
TRBV6-5	TRBJ2-7	-	TRBD1	CASTRTGNEQYF	TGTGCCAGCACTAGGACAGGGAACGAGCAGTACTTC
TRBV24-1	TRBJ1-6	-	-	CATSGGGSYNSPLHF	TGTGCCACCAGTGGAGGGGGTTCCTATAATTCACCCCTCCACTTT
TRBV6-5	TRBJ2-7	-	TRBD1	CASSPTGTGREQYF	TGTGCCAGCAGCCCCACCGGGACAGGGAGGGAGCAGTACTTC
TRBV7-9	TRBJ1-5	-	TRBD1	CASSLGTGDSNQPQHF	TGTGCCAGCAGCTTAGGGACAGGGGATAGCAATCAGCCCCAGCATTTT
TRBV14	TRBJ2-7	-	TRBD2	CASSQAAGTSYDEQYF	TGTGCCAGCAGCCAAGCGGCCGGGACTAGTTACGACGAGCAGTACTTC
TRBV3-1/TRBV3-2	TRBJ2-1	-	TRBD2	CASSQGGRLAGEKQFF	TGTGCCAGCAGCCAAGGAGGACGGCTAGCGGGAGAAAAGCAGTTCTTC
TRBV6-2/TRBV6-3	TRBJ2-2	-	TRBD1	CASSNWTGINTGELFF	TGTGCCAGCAGTAACTGGACAGGGATAAACACCGGGGAGCTGTTTTTT
TRBV19	TRBJ1-1	-	TRBD1	CATHATGTGINTEAFF	TGTGCCACCCATGCCACCGGGACAGGGATTAACACTGAAGCTTTCTTT
TRBV28	TRBJ1-5	once	-	CASSRIHRVGNQPQHF	TGTGCCAGCAGCCGAATCCACAGGGTCGGCAATCAGCCCCAGCATTTT
TRBV11-2	TRBJ2-7	-	TRBD1	CASSLVSTGEYF	TGTGCCAGCAGCTTAGTCTCGACAGGGGAGTACTTC
TRBV5-8	TRBJ2-7	-	TRBD1	CASSLRQGPPEQYF	TGTGCCAGCAGCTTAAGACAGGGGCCCCCCGAGCAGTACTTC
TRBV28	TRBJ2-3	-	TRBD2	CASSINHRTSGGTDTQYF	TGTGCCAGCAGTATAAACCACCGGACTAGCGGAGGCACAGATACGCAGTATTTT
TRBV4-3	TRBJ2-2	few	-	CASSQEGGVTGELFF	TGCGCCAGCAGCCAAGAAGGCGGGGTCACCGGGGAGCTGTTTTTT
TRBV18	TRBJ2-1	-	TRBD2	CASSPNLDSGRAANEQFF	TGTGCCAGCTCACCAAATTTGGATAGCGGGAGGGCCGCCAATGAGCAGTTCTTC
TRBV3-1/TRBV3-2	TRBJ1-1	-	TRBD1	CASSRGTGNTEAFF	TGTGCCAGCAGCCGCGGGACAGGGAATACTGAAGCTTTCTTT
TRBV5-4	TRBJ2-2	-	TRBD2	CASSRSGIGGTGELFF	TGTGCCAGCAGCCGAAGCGGGATCGGGGGTACCGGGGAGCTGTTTTTT
TRBV27	TRBJ1-1	-	TRBD1	CASSQGENTEAFF	TGTGCCAGCAGCCAGGGGGAGAACACTGAAGCTTTCTTT
TRBV7-8	TRBJ2-5	-	-	CASSRGLGGQETQYF	TGTGCCAGCAGCCGAGGGTTAGGGGGTCAAGAGACCCAGTACTTC
TRBV6-6	TRBJ2-5	-	-	CASKGGAGETQYF	TGTGCCAGCAAAGGGGGGGCGGGGGAGACCCAGTACTTC
TRBV19	TRBJ1-2	-	TRBD1	CASSIDLTGAFYGYTF	TGTGCCAGTAGTATAGATTTGACAGGGGCGTTTTATGGCTACACCTTC
TRBV5-6	TRBJ2-3	-	TRBD2	CASSLTGGDTQYF	TGTGCCAGCAGCTTGACGGGGGGAGATACGCAGTATTTT
TRBV2	TRBJ2-4	-	TRBD1	CASSTGTGVRDIQYF	TGTGCCAGCAGTACCGGGACAGGGGTGCGGGACATTCAGTACTTC
TRBV7-3	TRBJ2-1	-	TRBD1	CASSRDRGDNEQFF	TGTGCCAGCAGCCGGGACAGGGGTGACAATGAGCAGTTCTTC
TRBV4-1	TRBJ2-3	-	TRBD2	CASSQGVVAGSTDTQYF	TGCGCCAGCAGCCAAGGGGTCGTAGCGGGGAGCACAGATACGCAGTATTTT
TRBV5-4	TRBJ1-1	-	-	CASSLQGLPTGAFF	TGTGCCAGCAGCTTGCAGGGACTCCCAACCGGAGCTTTCTTT
TRBV7-6	TRBJ2-3	-	TRBD2	CASSPHLLGSGSTDTQYF	TGTGCCAGCAGCCCCCACCTCCTGGGTAGCGGGAGCACAGATACGCAGTATTTT
TRBV7-2	TRBJ2-7	-	-	CASRETPGLYYEQYF	TGTGCCAGCAGAGAAACCCCGGGTCTCTACTACGAGCAGTACTTC
TRBV11-3	TRBJ2-1	-	-	CASSFHAEGTNNEQFF	TGTGCCAGCAGCTTTCACGCCGAGGGAACAAACAATGAGCAGTTCTTC
TRBV12-5	TRBJ1-6	-	-	CASGLTSRGAPPPLHF	TGTGCTAGTGGGCTCACGTCCCGGGGTGCACCTCCACCCCTCCACTTT
TRBV4-2	TRBJ2-5	once	TRBD2	CASSQAASSGSSGETQYF	TGTGCCAGCAGCCAAGCGGCCTCTAGCGGGAGTTCCGGGGAGACCCAGTACTTC
TRBV15	TRBJ2-5	-	-	CATSRPIGSMRQQETQYF	TGTGCCACCAGCAGACCCATCGGAAGTATGAGACAGCAAGAGACCCAGTACTTC
TRBV9	TRBJ2-5	-	TRBD2	CASSPQTSDQETQYF	TGTGCCAGCAGCCCCCAGACTAGCGACCAAGAGACCCAGTACTTC
TRBV5-5	TRBJ2-7	-	-	CASSYRWTEVTYEQYF	TGTGCCAGCAGCTATCGTTGGACAGAAGTAACCTACGAGCAGTACTTC
TRBV6-6	TRBJ2-7	-	TRBD1	CASSDGQGVPYEQYF	TGTGCCAGCAGTGACGGACAGGGGGTTCCCTACGAGCAGTACTTC
TRBV18	TRBJ1-1	-	TRBD1	CASSPLGQAGGNTEAFF	TGTGCCAGCTCACCTCTCGGACAGGCCGGGGGGAACACTGAAGCTTTCTTT
TRBV28	TRBJ2-5	-	-	CASSLSFPSQVGETQYF	TGTGCCAGCAGTTTATCGTTCCCTAGCCAGGTAGGGGAGACCCAGTACTTC
TRBV3-1/TRBV3-2	TRBJ2-7	-	TRBD1	CASSRGTGEQYF	TGTGCCAGCAGTCGCGGGACAGGCGAGCAGTACTTC
TRBV7-2	TRBJ2-1	-	TRBD2	CASSNGLAGGVNEQFF	TGTGCCAGCAGCAATGGACTAGCGGGAGGAGTCAATGAGCAGTTCTTC